The clone carrying this T cell receptor (beta chain) has more than one count but fewer than ten. The record originates from a study of naive and memory T cell subsets. This CDR3 is built from 16 residues. Germline V gives CDR1 KGHSH, CDR2 LQKENI. J was trimmed by 5 bases and V by 0 bases; bases with no gene match: 4. An oligonucleotide containing a UMI was ligated to the 3' end of TCR cDNA. The SP2 primer and nested alpha and beta constant region primers amplified ligated cDNA in four rounds. For blood and skin samples, reverse transcription used TCR alpha and beta constant primers. Using its own MiXCR run on the 5' RACE reads, TCRdb lists one record per CDR3 protein. Of about 62,000 distinct CDR3 sequences in the sample, roughly 8.1% are singletons; the top ten hold about 19%.

The receptor was isolated from a female donor in good health. The V call is TRBV18, the J call TRBJ2-6, with 7 bases aligning to TRBD1. This chain's CDR3 is CASSPPRGPRANVLTF. The CDR3 DNA reads as TGTGCCAGCTCACCACCTAGGGGGCCAAGGGCCAACGTCCTGACTTTC.